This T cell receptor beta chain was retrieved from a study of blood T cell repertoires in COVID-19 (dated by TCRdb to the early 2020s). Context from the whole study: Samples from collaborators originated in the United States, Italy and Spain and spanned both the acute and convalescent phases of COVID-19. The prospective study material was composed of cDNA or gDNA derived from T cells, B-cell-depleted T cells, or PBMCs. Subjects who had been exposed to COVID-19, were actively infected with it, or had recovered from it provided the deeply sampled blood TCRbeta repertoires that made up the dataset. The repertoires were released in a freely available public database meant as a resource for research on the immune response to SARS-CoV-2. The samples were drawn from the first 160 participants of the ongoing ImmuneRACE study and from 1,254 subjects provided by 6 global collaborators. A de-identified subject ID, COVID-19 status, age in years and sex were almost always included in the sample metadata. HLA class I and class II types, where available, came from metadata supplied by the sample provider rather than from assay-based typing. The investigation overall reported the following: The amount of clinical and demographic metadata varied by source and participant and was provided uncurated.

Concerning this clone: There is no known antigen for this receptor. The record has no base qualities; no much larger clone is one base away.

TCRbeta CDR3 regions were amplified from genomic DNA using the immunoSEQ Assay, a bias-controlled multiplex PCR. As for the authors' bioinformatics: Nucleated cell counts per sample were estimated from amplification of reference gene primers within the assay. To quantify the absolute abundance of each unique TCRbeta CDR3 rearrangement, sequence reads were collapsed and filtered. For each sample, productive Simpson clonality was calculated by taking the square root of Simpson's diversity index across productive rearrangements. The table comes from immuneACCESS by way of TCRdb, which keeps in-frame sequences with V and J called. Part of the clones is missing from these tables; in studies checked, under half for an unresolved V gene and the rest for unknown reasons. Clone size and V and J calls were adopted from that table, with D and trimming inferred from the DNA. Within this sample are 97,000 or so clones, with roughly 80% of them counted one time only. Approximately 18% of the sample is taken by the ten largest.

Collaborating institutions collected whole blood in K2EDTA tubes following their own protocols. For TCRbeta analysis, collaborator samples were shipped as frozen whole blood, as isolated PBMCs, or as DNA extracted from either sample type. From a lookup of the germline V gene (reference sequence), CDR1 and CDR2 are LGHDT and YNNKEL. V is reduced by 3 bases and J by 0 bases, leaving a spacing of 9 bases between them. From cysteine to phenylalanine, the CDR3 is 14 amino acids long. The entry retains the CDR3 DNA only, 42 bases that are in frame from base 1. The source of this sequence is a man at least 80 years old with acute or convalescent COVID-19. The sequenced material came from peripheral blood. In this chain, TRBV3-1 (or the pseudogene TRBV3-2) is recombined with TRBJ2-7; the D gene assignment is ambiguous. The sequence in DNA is TGTGCCAGCAGCCAGGCACGGAGCTCCTACGAGCAGTACTTC. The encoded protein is CASSQARSSYEQYF.